The 2 T cell receptor beta chains listed next were all sequenced from one sample in a study of blood T cell repertoires in COVID-19. This table comes from immunoSEQ multiplex PCR, and its TCRdb copy is limited to in-frame clones, with some not included. The sample lists around 180,000 clones; more than 75% were seen once. The sample comprised peripheral blood. All receptors come from a human donor in a cohort sampled during active COVID-19.

The CDR3 DNA follows: TGTGCCAGCAGCGCGCCGTGGCGGGGGGGCCTGAATGAGCAGTTCTTC. Encoded protein: CASSAPWRGGLNEQFF. The chain couples TRBV5-6 to TRBJ2-1; 9 positions agree with TRBD2. The germline gives CDR1 SGHDT, CDR2 YYEEEE. This CDR3 contains 16 residues. The V and J ends lost 4 bases and 7 bases, in that order; junction bases with no gene match: 12.

The gene calls are TRBV19 and TRBJ1-2; 7 nucleotides align to TRBD1. Germline V lookup: CDR1 LNHDA, CDR2 SQIVND (reference sequence). This CDR3 contains 15 residues. V shed 5 bases and J 2 bases; nucleotides not matched to a gene: 8. CDR3 sequence reads: CASSLRDSTNYGYTF. CDR3 coding DNA: TGTGCCAGTAGTCTGCGGGACAGCACGAACTATGGCTACACCTTC. The variable domain in full, with the rest retrieved from reference TRBV19 and TRBJ1-2, is DGGITQSPKYLFRKEGQNVTLSCEQNLNHDAMYWYRQDPGQGLRLIYYSQIVNDFQKGDIAEGYSVSREKKESFPLTVTSAQKNPTAFYLCASSLRDSTNYGYTFGSGTRLTVV.